This TCR beta chain appears in the sequencing data of a study of T-cell reconstitution after alpha-beta-depleted transplantation in children (dated by TCRdb to the mid-2010s). Looking at the study overall: T-cell immune reconstitution after TCRalphabeta/CD19-depleted allogeneic hematopoietic cell transplantation in children was quantitatively tracked in the study by means of TCR repertoire profiling.

The treatment or condition label, as the study defines it: allogeneic hematopoietic cell transplantation with graft depleted of TCRalphabeta T cells and CD19 B cells. The transplant recipients were children given TCRalphabeta/CD19-depleted allogeneic hematopoietic cell grafts. Libraries were prepared through PCR. The sequencing machine was an Illumina HiSeq 2500. TCR libraries were prepared with molecular barcoding, using unique molecular identifiers to normalize TCRbeta repertoire quantification. Using fastp trimming at Q25 and MiXCR clonotype assembly, TCRdb reanalyzed the public sequencing data and kept in-frame beta chains. Identical CDR3 protein sequences are pooled into one entry, listed with their most common genes and DNA. This sample lists some 830,000 distinct CDR3 sequences; 16% were detected once. The biggest ten clones account for approximately 5% of the sample. General conclusions and limits of the study: The apparently early alphabetaT-cell count recovery about two months after transplant was reportedly dependent on only several hundred rapidly expanded clones derived from non-depleted graft cells. In some patients, the high TCRbeta diversity seen at day 60 was put down to recipient T cells and intrathymic progenitors that had survived conditioning. Over subsequent months, a decline in hyperexpanded clone frequencies was noted, and after one year, T-cell counts and TCRbeta diversity were mostly ascribed to newly produced T cells.

In this sample, this clonotype turned up many times. Its antigen target is currently unknown. Base qualities were left out, and no much larger clone turns up one base away. This material consisted of PBMCs, mostly from graft donor cells, taken 360 days after TCRalphabeta/CD19-depleted stem cell transplant. This TCR was recovered from a male patient younger than 18 who had a stem cell transplant for acute lymphoblastic leukemia, so the T cells may come from the graft donor.

This receptor has the CDR3 CSARSGGSYEQYF. The bases are TGCAGTGCTAGATCGGGGGGCTCCTACGAGCAGTACTTC. The rearrangement combines TRBV20-1 with TRBJ2-7; TRBD2 agrees with 7 junctional bases. Spanning cysteine to phenylalanine, the CDR3 consists of 13 amino acids. Only the CDR3 DNA is retained, 39 bases long and in frame from the first base. Taken from the germline V gene (reference sequence), the CDR1 and CDR2 loops are DFQATT and SNEGSKA. V lost 2 bases and J lost 0 bases, and the count of bases not matched to a germline gene is 1.